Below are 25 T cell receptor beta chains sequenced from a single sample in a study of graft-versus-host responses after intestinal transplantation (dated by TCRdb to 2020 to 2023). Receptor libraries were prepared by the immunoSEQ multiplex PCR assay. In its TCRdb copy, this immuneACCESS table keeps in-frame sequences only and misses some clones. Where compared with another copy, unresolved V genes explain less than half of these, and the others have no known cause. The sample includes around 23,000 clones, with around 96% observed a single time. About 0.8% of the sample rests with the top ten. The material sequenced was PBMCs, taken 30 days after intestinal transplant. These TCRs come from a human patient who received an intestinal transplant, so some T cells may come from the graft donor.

CDR3: CASSPGLAEPLGHNEQFF. In nucleotides, the CDR3 is TGTGCCAGCAGCCCCGGACTAGCGGAACCCTTAGGGCACAATGAGCAGTTCTTC. The chain couples TRBV7-3 to TRBJ2-1, with 10 bases aligning to TRBD2. V dropped 5 bases and J dropped 5; count of bases not matched to a gene: 15. This CDR3 is 18 amino acids long. Germline V CDR1 and CDR2: SGHTA, FQGTGA.

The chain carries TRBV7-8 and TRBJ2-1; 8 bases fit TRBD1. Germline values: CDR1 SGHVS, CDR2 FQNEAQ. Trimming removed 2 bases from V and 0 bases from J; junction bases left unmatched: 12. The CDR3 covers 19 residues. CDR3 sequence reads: CASSLPGQGHPSSYNEQFF. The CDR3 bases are TGTGCCAGCAGCTTACCTGGACAGGGCCATCCCAGCTCCTACAATGAGCAGTTCTTC.

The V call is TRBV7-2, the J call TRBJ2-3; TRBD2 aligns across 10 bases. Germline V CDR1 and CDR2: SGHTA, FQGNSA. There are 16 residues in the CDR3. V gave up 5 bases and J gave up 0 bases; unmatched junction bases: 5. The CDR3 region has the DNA TGTGCCAGCAGCGACACTAGCGGGACTAGCACAGATACGCAGTATTTT. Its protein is CASSDTSGTSTDTQYF.

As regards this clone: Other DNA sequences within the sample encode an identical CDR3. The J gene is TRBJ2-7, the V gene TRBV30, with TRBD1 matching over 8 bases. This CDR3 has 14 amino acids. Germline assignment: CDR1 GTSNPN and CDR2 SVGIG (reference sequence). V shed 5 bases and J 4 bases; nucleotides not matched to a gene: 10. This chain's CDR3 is CAWSTGTGGYEQYF. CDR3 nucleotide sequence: TGTGCCTGGTCTACCGGGACAGGCGGGTACGAGCAGTACTTC.

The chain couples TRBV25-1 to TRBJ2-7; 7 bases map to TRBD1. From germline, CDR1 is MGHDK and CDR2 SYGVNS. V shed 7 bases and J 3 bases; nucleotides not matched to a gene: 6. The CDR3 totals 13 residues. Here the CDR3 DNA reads TGTGCCAGCATCTCGGGACAGAGCTACGAGCAGTACTTC. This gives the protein CASISGQSYEQYF.

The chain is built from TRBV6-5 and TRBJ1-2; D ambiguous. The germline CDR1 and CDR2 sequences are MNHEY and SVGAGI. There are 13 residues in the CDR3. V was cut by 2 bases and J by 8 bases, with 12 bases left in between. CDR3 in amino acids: CASSYQYSFGYTF. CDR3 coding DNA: TGTGCCAGCAGTTACCAATATAGTTTCGGCTACACCTTC.

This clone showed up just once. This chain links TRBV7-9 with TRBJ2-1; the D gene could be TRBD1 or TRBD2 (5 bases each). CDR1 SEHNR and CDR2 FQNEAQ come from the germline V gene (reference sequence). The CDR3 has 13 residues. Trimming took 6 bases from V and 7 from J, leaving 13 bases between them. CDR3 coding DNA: TGTGCCAGCAGGTCTTTGGGGGTTAATGAGCAGTTCTTC. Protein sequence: CASRSLGVNEQFF.

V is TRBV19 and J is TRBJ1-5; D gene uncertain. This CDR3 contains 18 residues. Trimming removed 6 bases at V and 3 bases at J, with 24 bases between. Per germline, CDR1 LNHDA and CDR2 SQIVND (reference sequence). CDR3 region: CASSGPQGGRRDNQPQHF. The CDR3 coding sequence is TGTGCCAGTAGCGGGCCACAAGGAGGGCGCAGAGACAATCAGCCCCAGCATTTT.

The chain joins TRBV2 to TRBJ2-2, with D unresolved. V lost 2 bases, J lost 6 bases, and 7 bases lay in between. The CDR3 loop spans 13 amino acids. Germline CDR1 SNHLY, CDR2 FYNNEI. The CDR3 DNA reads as TGTGCCAGCAGTGAATTCGAGTCCGGGGAGCTGTTTTTT. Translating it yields CASSEFESGELFF.

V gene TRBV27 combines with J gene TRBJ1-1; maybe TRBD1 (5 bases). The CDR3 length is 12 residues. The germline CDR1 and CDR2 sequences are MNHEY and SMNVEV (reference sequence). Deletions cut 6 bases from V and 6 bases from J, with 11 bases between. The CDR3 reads CASSPRGSEAFF. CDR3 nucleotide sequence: TGTGCCAGCAGCCCAAGGGGTTCTGAAGCTTTCTTT.

CDR3 residues: CASSVMGTSGGNEQFF. Written as DNA, the CDR3 is TGTGCCAGCAGTGTAATGGGGACTAGCGGGGGGAATGAGCAGTTCTTC. The gene calls are TRBV7-9 and TRBJ2-1, with 15 bases lining up with TRBD2. This CDR3 spans 16 amino acids. J was trimmed by 7 bases and V by 6 bases; bases with no gene match: 7. Germline lookup yields CDR1 SEHNR and CDR2 FQNEAQ (reference sequence).

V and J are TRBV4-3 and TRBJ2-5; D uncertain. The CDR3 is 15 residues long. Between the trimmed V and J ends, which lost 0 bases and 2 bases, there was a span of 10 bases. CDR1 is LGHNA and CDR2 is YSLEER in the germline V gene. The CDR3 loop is CASSQDMNWQETQYF. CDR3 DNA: TGCGCCAGCAGCCAAGATATGAACTGGCAAGAGACCCAGTACTTC.

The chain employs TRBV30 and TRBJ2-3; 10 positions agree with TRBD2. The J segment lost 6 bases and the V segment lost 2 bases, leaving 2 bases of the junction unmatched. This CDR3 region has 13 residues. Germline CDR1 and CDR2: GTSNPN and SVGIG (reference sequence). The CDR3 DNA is TGTGCCTGGAGTAGCGGGGGGGTCGATACGCAGTATTTT. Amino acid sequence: CAWSSGGVDTQYF.

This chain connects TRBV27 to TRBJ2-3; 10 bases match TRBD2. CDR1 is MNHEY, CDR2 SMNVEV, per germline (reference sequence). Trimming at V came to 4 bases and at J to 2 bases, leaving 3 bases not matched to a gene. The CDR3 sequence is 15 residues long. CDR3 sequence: CASSSLAGDTDTQYF. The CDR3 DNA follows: TGTGCCAGCAGTTCCCTAGCGGGGGACACAGATACGCAGTATTTT.

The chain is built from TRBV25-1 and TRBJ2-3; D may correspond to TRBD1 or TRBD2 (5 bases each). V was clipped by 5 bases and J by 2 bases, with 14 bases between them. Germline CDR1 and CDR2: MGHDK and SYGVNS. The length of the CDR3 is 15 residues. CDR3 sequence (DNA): TGTGCCAGCAGTAGGGGAGACACCGTCACAGATACGCAGTATTTT. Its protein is CASSRGDTVTDTQYF.

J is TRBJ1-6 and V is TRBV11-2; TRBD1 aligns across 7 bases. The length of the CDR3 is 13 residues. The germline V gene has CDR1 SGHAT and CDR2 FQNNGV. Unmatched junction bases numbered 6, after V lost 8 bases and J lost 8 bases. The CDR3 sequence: CASRRDRDSPLHF. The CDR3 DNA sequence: TGTGCCAGCCGCCGGGACAGAGATTCACCCCTCCACTTT. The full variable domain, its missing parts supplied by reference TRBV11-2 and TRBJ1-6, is EAGVAQSPRYKIIEKRQSVAFWCNPISGHATLYWYQQILGQGPKLLIQFQNNGVVDDSQLPKDRFSAERLKGVDSTLKIQPAKLEDSAVYLCASRRDRDSPLHFGNGTRLTVT.

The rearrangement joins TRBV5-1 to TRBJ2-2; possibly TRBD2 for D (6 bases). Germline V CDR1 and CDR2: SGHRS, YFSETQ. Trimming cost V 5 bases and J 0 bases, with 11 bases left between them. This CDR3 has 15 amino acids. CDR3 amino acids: CASRARGANTGELFF. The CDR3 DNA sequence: TGCGCCAGCAGGGCTCGCGGGGCGAACACCGGGGAGCTGTTTTTT.

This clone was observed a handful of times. In nucleotides, the CDR3 is TGTGCCAGCAGCGTAGATAGGGGCGAGCAGTACTTC. Encoded protein: CASSVDRGEQYF. The V call is TRBV9, the J call TRBJ2-7; a weak D match, TRBD1 (5 bases). This CDR3 spans 12 amino acids. Germline V lookup: CDR1 SGDLS, CDR2 YYNGEE. The V and J ends lost 0 bases and 6 bases respectively, with 7 bases between them.

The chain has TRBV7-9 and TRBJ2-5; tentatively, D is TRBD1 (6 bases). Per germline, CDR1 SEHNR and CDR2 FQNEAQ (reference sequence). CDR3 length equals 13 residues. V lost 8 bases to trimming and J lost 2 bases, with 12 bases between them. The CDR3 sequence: CASQDSLQETQYF. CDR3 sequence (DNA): TGTGCCAGCCAGGACAGTCTACAAGAGACCCAGTACTTC.

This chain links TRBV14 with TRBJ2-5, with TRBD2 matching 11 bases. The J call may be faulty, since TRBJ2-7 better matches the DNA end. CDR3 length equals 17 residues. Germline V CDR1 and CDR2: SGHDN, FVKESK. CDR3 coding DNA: TGTGCCAGCAGCTACACTACTAGCGGGAGTGTCGGGAACGAGCAGTACTTC. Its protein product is CASSYTTSGSVGNEQYF.

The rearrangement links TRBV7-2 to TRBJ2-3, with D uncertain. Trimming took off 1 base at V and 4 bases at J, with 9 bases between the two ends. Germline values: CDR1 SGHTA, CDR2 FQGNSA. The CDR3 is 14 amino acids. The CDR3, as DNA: TGTGCCAGCAGCTTAGGGCGCGTCGCAGATACGCAGTATTTT. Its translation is CASSLGRVADTQYF.

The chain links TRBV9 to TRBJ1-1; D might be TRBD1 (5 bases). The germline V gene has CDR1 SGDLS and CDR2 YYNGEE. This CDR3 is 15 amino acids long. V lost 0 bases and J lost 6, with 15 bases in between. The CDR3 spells CASSVGDPNTAEAFF. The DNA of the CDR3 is TGTGCCAGCAGCGTAGGGGACCCTAACACAGCTGAAGCTTTCTTT. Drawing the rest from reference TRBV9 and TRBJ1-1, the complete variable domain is DSGVTQTPKHLITATGQRVTLRCSPRSGDLSVYWYQQSLDQGLQFLIQYYNGEERAKGNILERFSAQQFPDLHSELNLSSLELGDSALYFCASSVGDPNTAEAFFGQGTRLTVV.

CDR3: CASSLARREGNEQFF. In DNA form, the CDR3 reads TGTGCCAGCAGCTTAGCGCGGCGGGAGGGCAATGAGCAGTTCTTC. V gene TRBV7-9 combines with J gene TRBJ2-1, with 9 positions matching TRBD2. This CDR3 contains 15 residues. V shed 0 bases and J 6 bases; nucleotides not matched to a gene: 3. CDR1 is SEHNR and CDR2 is FQNEAQ in the germline V gene (reference sequence).

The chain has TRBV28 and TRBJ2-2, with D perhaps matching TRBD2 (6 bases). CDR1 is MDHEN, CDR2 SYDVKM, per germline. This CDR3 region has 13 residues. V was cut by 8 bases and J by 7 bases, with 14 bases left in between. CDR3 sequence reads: CASATSWLGELFF. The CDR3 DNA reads TGTGCCAGCGCGACTAGTTGGCTCGGGGAGCTGTTTTTT.

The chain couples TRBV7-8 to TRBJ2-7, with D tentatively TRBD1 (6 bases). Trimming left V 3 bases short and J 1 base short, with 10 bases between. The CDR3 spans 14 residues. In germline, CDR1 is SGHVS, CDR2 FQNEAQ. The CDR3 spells CASSFRTASYEQYF. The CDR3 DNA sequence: TGTGCCAGCAGCTTTAGGACAGCTTCCTACGAGCAGTACTTC.